This T cell receptor beta chain was identified in a study of blood T cell repertoires in COVID-19. Study summary: Samples came from the United States, Italy and Spain, spanning acute and convalescent COVID-19. PBMCs, B-cell-depleted T cells, or T cells provided the cDNA or gDNA that made up the material.

Authors' processing steps: From reference gene primer amplification, estimates of nucleated cell counts were derived. This table comes from immunoSEQ multiplex PCR, and its TCRdb copy is limited to in-frame clones, with some not included. V, J and clone size are those of that table, while D and trimming were read from the DNA. The sample includes just under 100,000 clones, 85% to 90% of them seen just once. Trimming removed 5 bases from V and 1 base from J, with 11 bases in between. The germline V gene encodes CDR1 GTSNPN and CDR2 SVGIG (reference sequence). The CDR3 length is 13 residues. This clonotype originated in a woman aged 55-69 years in a cohort sampled during active or convalescent COVID-19. J is TRBJ1-1 and V is TRBV30; TRBD1 is a possible D gene (5 bases). Sequencing input: peripheral blood. The CDR3 sequence: CAWLGHWNTEAFF. The CDR3 nucleotides are TGTGCCTGGCTCGGACACTGGAACACTGAAGCTTTCTTT.